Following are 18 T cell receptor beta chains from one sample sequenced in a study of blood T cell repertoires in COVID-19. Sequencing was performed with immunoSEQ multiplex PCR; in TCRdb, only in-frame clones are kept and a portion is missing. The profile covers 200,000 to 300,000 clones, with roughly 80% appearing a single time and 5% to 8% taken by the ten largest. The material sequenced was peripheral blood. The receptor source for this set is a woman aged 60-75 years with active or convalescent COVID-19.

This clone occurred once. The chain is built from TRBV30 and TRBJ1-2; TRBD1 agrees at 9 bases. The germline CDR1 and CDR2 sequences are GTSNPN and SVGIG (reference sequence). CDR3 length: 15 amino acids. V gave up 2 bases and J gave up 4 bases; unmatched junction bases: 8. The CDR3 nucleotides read TGTGCCTGGAGTCCCCTGGGACAGGGAGGCTATGGCTACACCTTC. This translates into CAWSPLGQGGYGYTF.

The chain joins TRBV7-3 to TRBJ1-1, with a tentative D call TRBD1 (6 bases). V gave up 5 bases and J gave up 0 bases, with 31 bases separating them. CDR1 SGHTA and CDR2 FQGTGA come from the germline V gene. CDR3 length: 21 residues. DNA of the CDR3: TGTGCCAGCAGCCCAAGGGGGGGGTCTCTGGGACCGCCTTTTATGAACACTGAAGCTTTCTTT. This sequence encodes CASSPRGGSLGPPFMNTEAFF. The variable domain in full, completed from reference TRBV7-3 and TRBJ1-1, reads GAGVSQTPSNKVTEKGKYVELRCDPISGHTALYWYRQSLGQGPEFLIYFQGTGAADDSGLPNDRFFAVRPEGSVSTLKIQRTERGDSAVYLCASSPRGGSLGPPFMNTEAFFGQGTRLTVV.

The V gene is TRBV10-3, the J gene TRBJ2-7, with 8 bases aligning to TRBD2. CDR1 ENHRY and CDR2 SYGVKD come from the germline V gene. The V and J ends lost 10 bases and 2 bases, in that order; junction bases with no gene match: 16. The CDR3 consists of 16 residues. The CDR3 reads CATSPLGSGIPYEQYF. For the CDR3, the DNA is TGTGCCACCAGCCCCTTGGGTAGCGGGATCCCCTACGAGCAGTACTTC.

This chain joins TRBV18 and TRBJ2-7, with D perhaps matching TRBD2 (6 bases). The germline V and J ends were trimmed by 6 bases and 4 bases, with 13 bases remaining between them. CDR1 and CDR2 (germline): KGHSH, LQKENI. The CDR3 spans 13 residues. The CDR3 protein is CASSPVGTYEQYV. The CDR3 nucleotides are TGTGCCAGCTCCCCCGTAGGGACTTACGAGCAGTACGTC.

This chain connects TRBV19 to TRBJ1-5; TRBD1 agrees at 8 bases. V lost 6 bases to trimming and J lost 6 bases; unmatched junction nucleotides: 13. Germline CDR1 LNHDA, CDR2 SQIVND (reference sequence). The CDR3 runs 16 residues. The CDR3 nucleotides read TGTGCCAGTAGGGTGTCCGACAGGGGCGGAGGTCAGCCCCAGCATTTT. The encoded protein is CASRVSDRGGGQPQHF.

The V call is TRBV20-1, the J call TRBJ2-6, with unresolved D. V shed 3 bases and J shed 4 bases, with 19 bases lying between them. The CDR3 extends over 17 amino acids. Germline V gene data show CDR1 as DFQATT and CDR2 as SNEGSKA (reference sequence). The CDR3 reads CSASQQQPSRGANVLTF. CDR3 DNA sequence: TGCAGTGCTAGTCAGCAACAACCCTCGCGGGGGGCCAACGTCCTGACTTTC.

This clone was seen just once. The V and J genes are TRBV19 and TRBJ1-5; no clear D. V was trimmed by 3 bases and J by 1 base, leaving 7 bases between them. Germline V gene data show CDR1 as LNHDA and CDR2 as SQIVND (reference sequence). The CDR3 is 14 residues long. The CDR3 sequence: CASSIEASNQPQHF. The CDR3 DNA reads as TGTGCCAGTAGTATTGAGGCAAGCAATCAGCCCCAGCATTTT. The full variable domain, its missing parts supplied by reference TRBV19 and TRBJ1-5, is DGGITQSPKYLFRKEGQNVTLSCEQNLNHDAMYWYRQDPGQGLRLIYYSQIVNDFQKGDIAEGYSVSREKKESFPLTVTSAQKNPTAFYLCASSIEASNQPQHFGDGTRLSIL.

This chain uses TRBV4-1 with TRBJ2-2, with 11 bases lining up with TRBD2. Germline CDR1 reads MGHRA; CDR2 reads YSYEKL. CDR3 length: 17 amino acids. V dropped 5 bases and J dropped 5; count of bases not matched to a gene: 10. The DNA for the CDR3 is TGCGCCAGCAGCACAATTAGCGGGAGGGCCAGGACCGGGGAGCTGTTTTTT. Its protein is CASSTISGRARTGELFF.

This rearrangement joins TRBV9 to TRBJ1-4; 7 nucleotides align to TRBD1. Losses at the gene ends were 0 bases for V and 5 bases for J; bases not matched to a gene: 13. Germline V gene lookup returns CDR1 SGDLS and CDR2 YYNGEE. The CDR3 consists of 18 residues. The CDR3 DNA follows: TGTGCCAGCAGCGTAGGTGACCAATGGGGGACAGAAAATGAAAAACTGTTTTTT. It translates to CASSVGDQWGTENEKLFF.

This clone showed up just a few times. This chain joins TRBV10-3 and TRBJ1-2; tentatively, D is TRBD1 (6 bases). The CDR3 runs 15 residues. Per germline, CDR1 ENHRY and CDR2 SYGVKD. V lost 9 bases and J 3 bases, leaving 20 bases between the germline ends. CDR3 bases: TGTGCCATTCAAGGGCTCCGGGACAACCACTATGGCTACACCTTC. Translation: CAIQGLRDNHYGYTF.

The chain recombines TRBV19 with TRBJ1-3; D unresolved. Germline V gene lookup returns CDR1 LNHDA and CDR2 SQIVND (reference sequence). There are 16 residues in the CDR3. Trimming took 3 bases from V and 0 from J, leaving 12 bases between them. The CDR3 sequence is CASSIEPVFSGNTIYF. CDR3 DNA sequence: TGTGCCAGTAGTATCGAGCCGGTATTCTCTGGAAACACCATATATTTT.

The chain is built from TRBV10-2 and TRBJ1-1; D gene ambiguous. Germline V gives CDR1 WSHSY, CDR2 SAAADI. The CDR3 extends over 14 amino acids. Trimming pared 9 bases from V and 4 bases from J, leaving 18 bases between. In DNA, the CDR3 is TGCGCCAGTACAGAGGGTTTAGTGGGCACTGAAGCTTTCTTT. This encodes CASTEGLVGTEAFF.

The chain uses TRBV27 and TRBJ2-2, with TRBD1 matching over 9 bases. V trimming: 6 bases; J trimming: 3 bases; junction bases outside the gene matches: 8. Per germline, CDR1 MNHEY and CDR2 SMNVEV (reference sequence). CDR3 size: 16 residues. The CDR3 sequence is CASRLMGQGDTGELFF. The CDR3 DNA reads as TGTGCCAGCAGGCTTATGGGACAGGGTGACACCGGGGAGCTGTTTTTT.

The CDR3 loop is CASSGTGLAGSGDTQYF. The DNA for the CDR3 is TGTGCCAGTAGTGGAACGGGACTAGCGGGATCGGGAGATACGCAGTATTTT. The chain uses TRBV19 and TRBJ2-3, with 13 nucleotides matching TRBD2. The germline V gene encodes CDR1 LNHDA and CDR2 SQIVND (reference sequence). Losses at the gene ends were 5 bases for V and 5 bases for J; bases not matched to a gene: 10. The CDR3 consists of 17 residues.

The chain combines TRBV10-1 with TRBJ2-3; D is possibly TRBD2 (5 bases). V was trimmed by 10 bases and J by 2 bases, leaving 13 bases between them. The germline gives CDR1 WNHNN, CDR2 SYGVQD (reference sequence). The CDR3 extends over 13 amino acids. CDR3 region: CAIDSVYTDTQYF. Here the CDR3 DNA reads TGCGCCATCGATAGCGTGTACACAGATACGCAGTATTTT.

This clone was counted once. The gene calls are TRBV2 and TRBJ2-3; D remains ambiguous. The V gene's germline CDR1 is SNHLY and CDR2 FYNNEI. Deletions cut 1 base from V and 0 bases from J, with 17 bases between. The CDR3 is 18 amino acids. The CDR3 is CASSEVAWRVSSTDTQYF. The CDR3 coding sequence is TGTGCCAGCAGTGAAGTGGCTTGGAGAGTCTCTAGCACAGATACGCAGTATTTT.

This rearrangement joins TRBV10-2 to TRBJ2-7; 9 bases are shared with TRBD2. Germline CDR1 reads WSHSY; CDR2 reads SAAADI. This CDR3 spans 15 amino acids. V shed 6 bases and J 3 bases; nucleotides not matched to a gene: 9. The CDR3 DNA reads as TGCGCCAGCAGGACCTCTAGCGGGGCATACTACGAGCAGTACGTC. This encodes CASRTSSGAYYEQYV.

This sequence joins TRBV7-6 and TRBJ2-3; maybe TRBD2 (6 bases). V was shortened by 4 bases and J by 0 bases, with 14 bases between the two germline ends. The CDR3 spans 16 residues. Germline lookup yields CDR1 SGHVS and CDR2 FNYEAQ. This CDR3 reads CASSSPSSASTDTQYF. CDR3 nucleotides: TGTGCCAGCAGCTCCCCCTCTAGCGCGAGCACAGATACGCAGTATTTT.